What follows describes a single T cell receptor (beta chain). This sample stems from a study of T cell changes during pregnancy in multiple sclerosis. Measured with immunoSEQ multiplex PCR; TCRdb has only the in-frame clones, and not every one. This sample has nearly 110,000 clones; roughly 90% occur once, and the top ten carry 1.6%. Germline V gene data show CDR1 as MGHDK and CDR2 as SYGVNS. This CDR3 spans 12 amino acids. Germline trimming cut 4 bases from V and 7 bases from J; bases unmatched to any gene: 0. The TCR originated in a female donor with multiple sclerosis, enrolled in a pregnancy study. V is TRBV25-1 and J is TRBJ1-4, with TRBD1 matching over 7 bases. Sequencing used peripheral blood, obtained after pregnancy. In DNA form, the CDR3 reads TGTGCCAGCAGTGGGGACAGTGAAAAACTGTTTTTT. Its translation: CASSGDSEKLFF.